This TCR beta chain was sequenced in a study of blood T cell repertoires in COVID-19. Study-level information: The origin of the acute and convalescent COVID-19 samples was the United States, Italy and Spain. Sample material is recorded as cDNA or gDNA derived from T cells, B-cell-depleted T cells, or PBMCs.

Germline V gene lookup returns CDR1 SGHDT and CDR2 YYEEEE. CDR3 length equals 17 residues. J was trimmed by 0 bases and V by 3 bases; bases with no gene match: 9. Methods used by the authors: The authors estimated nucleated cell counts from reference gene primer amplification. The protocol was immunoSEQ multiplex PCR, while the TCRdb copy is restricted to in-frame clones and leaves out a portion. That table furnishes V, J and clone size, whereas the DNA furnished D and trimming. The table lists approximately 270,000 clones, 65% to 85% of them singletons. Enrolment of Seattle patients took place during active infection, and they were followed longitudinally.

The sequencing input was peripheral blood. The chain links TRBV5-6 to TRBJ2-3, with TRBD2 identical over 8 bases. The clonotype was recovered from a person aged 65 to 85 with COVID-19, enrolled during active disease. The CDR3 spells CASSSLAGGESTDTQYF. The CDR3 bases are TGTGCCAGCAGCTCCTTGGCGGGGGGCGAAAGCACAGATACGCAGTATTTT.